This TCR beta chain was sequenced during a study of beta chain features in type 1 diabetes. This clone was seen at least ten times. Its antigen is not identified. Other DNA sequences in this specimen translate into the identical CDR3. Study results and limitations: Among all four CD4+ subsets, Type 1 diabetes patients had TCRB CDR3s that were moderately but significantly shorter.

Investigators reverse transcribed all isolated RNA, so they sequenced expressed TCRB transcripts. TCRdb's copy holds only in-frame clones and misses some; the assay was immunoSEQ multiplex PCR. Of 400,000 or so clones detected, around 10% appear once; the ten largest clones hold 0.45% to 0.65%. The junction had 0 bases not matched to a gene; V was cut back by 3 bases and J by 3 bases. This CDR3 has 12 amino acids. In germline, CDR1 is SQVTM, CDR2 ANQGSEA. This sequence joins TRBV29-1 and TRBJ2-3, with TRBD2 identical over 7 bases. The TCR originated in a man aged 30-40 years with type 1 diabetes. The source material was central memory CD4+ T cells from blood. The CDR3, as DNA: TGCAGCGTTGACGGGGGGACAGATACGCAGTATTTT. This sequence encodes CSVDGGTDTQYF.